Listed here are 22 T cell receptor beta chains from one sample, sequenced in a study of T cells in Graves' hyperthyroidism and ophthalmopathy (dated by TCRdb to between 2017 and 2020). Library preparation used multiplex PCR. The run used an Illumina HiSeq 2000. TCR beta CDR3 regions were amplified from RNA transcripts. A first-round RT-PCR of the TCR CDR3 used the HTBI primer set with the Qiagen OneStep RT-PCR kit. TCRdb trimmed public reads at Q25 via fastp, called clones via MiXCR and kept in-frame beta chains. Each CDR3 protein gets just one entry, which takes the most common genes and DNA from the rows behind it. For this sample there are approximately 510,000 distinct CDR3 sequences; 46% appear just once. Together, the top ten hold about 45% of the sample. Sample: peripheral blood or thyroid tissue (not recorded which). Receptors originate from an adult woman with Graves' disease, either hyperthyroidism or ophthalmopathy (not recorded which).

CDR3 DNA: TGTGCCAGCAGCTTGGACCGACTAGCGCGCTACGAGCAGTTCTTC. It translates to CASSLDRLARYEQFF. V and J are TRBV5-4 and TRBJ2-1, with 8 positions matching TRBD2. Germline V gives CDR1 SGHNT, CDR2 YYREEE (reference sequence). J was trimmed by 10 bases and V by 0 bases; bases with no gene match: 9. The CDR3 totals 15 residues.

The rearrangement joins TRBV15 to TRBJ2-5; D call uncertain. V dropped 0 bases and J dropped 10 bases, with 6 bases sitting between them. The CDR3 extends over 11 amino acids. Germline loops: CDR1 LNHNV, CDR2 YYDKDF (reference sequence). CDR3 amino acids: CATSRDVSQYF. The CDR3 DNA sequence: TGTGCCACCAGCAGAGATGTGAGCCAGTACTTC.

This clonotype was seen more than once but under ten times. One base away lies a much larger clone, so this may be a sequencing read error. The V and J genes are TRBV20-1 and TRBJ2-7; tentative D call: TRBD1 (6 bases). Germline CDR1 and CDR2: DFQATT and SNEGSKA (reference sequence). The CDR3 is 11 amino acids. V lost 5 bases and J 2 bases, leaving 7 bases between the germline ends. The CDR3 DNA reads as TGCAGTGCTGGGGACACCTACGAGCAGTACTTC. Protein product: CSAGDTYEQYF.

This rearrangement joins TRBV30 to TRBJ2-2, with 8 bases identical to TRBD2. J lost 5 bases, V lost 1 base, and 3 bases had no gene match. This CDR3 contains 14 residues. The germline V gene has CDR1 GTSNPN and CDR2 SVGIG (reference sequence). CDR3 sequence (DNA): TGTGCCTGGAGTGCGGGAGGGATTACCGGGGAGCTGTTTTTT. It codes for CAWSAGGITGELFF. Complete variable domain (other parts from reference TRBV30 and TRBJ2-2): SQTIHQWPATLVQPVGSPLSLECTVEGTSNPNLYWYRQAAGRGLQLLFYSVGIGQISSEVPQNLSASRPQDRQFILSSKKLLLSDSGFYLCAWSAGGITGELFFGEGSRLTVL.

At least ten counts were recorded for this clonotype. The chain recombines TRBV7-2 with TRBJ1-2; possible D gene TRBD1, 5 bases. The CDR3 contains 15 residues. Trimming removed 5 bases at V and 4 bases at J, with 17 bases between. The germline CDR1 and CDR2 sequences are SGHTA and FQGNSA. CDR3 residues: CASSLPPGTVYGYTF. The CDR3 nucleotides read TGTGCCAGCAGCCTACCCCCGGGGACCGTCTATGGCTACACCTTC.

The rearrangement joins TRBV6-1 to TRBJ1-1, with D possibly TRBD1 on 6 matching bases. The CDR3 is 13 residues long. CDR1 is MNHNS and CDR2 is SASEGT in the germline V gene. Trimming pared 9 bases from V and 5 bases from J, leaving 16 bases between. The DNA of the CDR3 is TGTGCCAGTACAGGGACCGAAACGACTGAAGCTTTCTTT. It specifies CASTGTETTEAFF.

The rearrangement links TRBV29-1 to TRBJ1-1; possible D gene TRBD1, 6 bases. Per germline, CDR1 SQVTM and CDR2 ANQGSEA. The V end was cut by 7 bases, the J end by 11 bases, with 29 bases between. The CDR3 spans 15 residues. The CDR3 nucleotides read TGCAGCGCCCCTGGGGGCGATGGGGGACCACTCTCTGCTTTCTTT. It yields the protein CSAPGGDGGPLSAFF.

At least ten counts were recorded for this clonotype. The CDR3 region has the DNA TGTGCCAGCAGCTTGGTAGGGAGTGAGAGGAACACTGAAGCTTTCTTT. Translating it yields CASSLVGSERNTEAFF. The J gene is TRBJ1-1, the V gene TRBV5-6; D uncertain. The CDR3 runs to 16 residues. The germline V gene has CDR1 SGHDT and CDR2 YYEEEE. V was shortened by 0 bases and J by 1 base, with 13 bases between the two germline ends.

The rearrangement links TRBV5-1 to TRBJ1-6, with D possibly matching TRBD1 (6 bases). CDR1 is SGHRS, CDR2 YFSETQ, per germline. This CDR3 is 15 amino acids long. Deletions cut 5 bases from V and 6 bases from J, with 15 bases between. CDR3: CASSLTGSSNSPLHF. The CDR3 coding sequence is TGCGCCAGCAGTCTCACAGGGAGTAGTAATTCACCCCTCCACTTT.

The chain is built from TRBV24-1 and TRBJ1-1, with 7 bases fitting TRBD1. The germline CDR1 and CDR2 sequences are KGHDR and SFDVKD. The ends lost 4 bases at V and 9 bases at J; junction bases unmatched: 4. This CDR3 region has 12 residues. The CDR3 DNA is TGTGCCACCAGTGACTCAGGGGGTCAAGCTTTCTTT. It yields the protein CATSDSGGQAFF.

The chain combines TRBV10-3 with TRBJ2-3; perhaps TRBD2 as D (6 bases). The germline V and J ends were trimmed by 5 bases and 6 bases, with 15 bases remaining between them. The CDR3 totals 14 residues. From germline, CDR1 is ENHRY and CDR2 SYGVKD. DNA of the CDR3: TGTGCCATCAGTCCGGGACTCATGAGGGATACGCAGTATTTT. The encoded protein is CAISPGLMRDTQYF.

A remark on this clonotype: The junction differs from germline at one of its ends, possibly a read error. V gene TRBV10-3 combines with J gene TRBJ1-6; no definite D call. The CDR3 extends over 13 amino acids. Germline assignment: CDR1 ENHRY and CDR2 SYGVKD. The CDR3 region is CASSYGRNSPLHF. As DNA, the CDR3 is TGTGCCAGCAGTTACGGACGTAATTCACCCCTCCACTTT.

A note on this clonotype: Because the CDR3's place on the DNA is in doubt, the DNA is left out and the CDR3 is given as listed by TCRdb. The chain combines TRBV19 with TRBJ2-5. The CDR3 is 22 amino acids long, termini counted. Per germline, CDR1 LNHDA and CDR2 SQIVND (reference sequence). The CDR3 region is CASSPSGLPYTEAFFGQETQYF.

At least ten counts were recorded for this clonotype. This chain uses TRBV9 with TRBJ1-1; 9 nucleotides line up with TRBD1. Per the germline V gene, CDR1 is SGDLS and CDR2 is YYNGEE. V shed 3 bases, J shed 3 bases, and the junction held 6 bases outside the gene matches. This CDR3 spans 15 amino acids. The CDR3 region has the DNA TGTGCCAGCAGCGAGGGGACAGGGTTATACACTGAAGCTTTCTTT. Protein: CASSEGTGLYTEAFF.

Remarks on this clonotype: Germline and junction disagree at one end, which may indicate a read error. This chain uses TRBV19 with TRBJ1-5; unclear D gene. CDR3 size: 14 residues. CDR1 is LNHDA, CDR2 SQIVND, per germline (reference sequence). DNA of the CDR3: TGTGCCAGTAGTATCCTACCGTACAATGAGCCCCAGCATTTT. Protein product: CASSILPYNEPQHF.

In its sample, this clonotype was seen many times. The rearrangement joins TRBV14 to TRBJ1-1; no definite D call. Trimming shortened V by 5 bases and J by 0 bases, and 16 bases separated the two germline ends. This CDR3 is built from 16 residues. Germline-derived CDR1 and CDR2 are SGHDN and FVKESK. The CDR3 sequence is CASSFPLDKLNTEAFF. DNA for the CDR3: TGTGCCAGCAGCTTTCCCCTTGACAAACTGAACACTGAAGCTTTCTTT.

The rearrangement uses TRBV9 and TRBJ2-2; the D gene is possibly TRBD2 (5 bases). Trimming took 4 bases from V and 4 from J, leaving 14 bases between them. The CDR3 loop spans 15 amino acids. Per the germline V gene, CDR1 is SGDLS and CDR2 is YYNGEE. The CDR3, as DNA: TGTGCCAGCAGCCTCGGGATCCTTCCCACCGGGGAGCTGTTTTTT. Amino acid sequence: CASSLGILPTGELFF.

The table lists this clonotype with many counts. The rearrangement joins TRBV5-1 to TRBJ1-2; D possibly corresponds to TRBD1 (6 bases). CDR3 size: 15 residues. Trimming removed 0 bases at V and 4 bases at J, with 13 bases between. Germline V gene data show CDR1 as SGHRS and CDR2 as YFSETQ. CDR3 loop: CASSLAQGRSYGYTF. In nucleotides, the CDR3 is TGCGCCAGCAGCTTGGCTCAGGGGAGGAGCTATGGCTACACCTTC.

This sequence joins TRBV29-1 and TRBJ2-7; weak D call: TRBD2 (6 bases). The CDR3 runs 13 residues. Per the germline V gene, CDR1 is SQVTM and CDR2 is ANQGSEA. V lost 4 bases and J lost 1, with 11 bases in between. The CDR3 reads CSVGDLLSYEQYF. The CDR3 DNA reads as TGCAGCGTTGGGGACTTACTGTCCTACGAGCAGTACTTC.

This clonotype was counted a few times. J is TRBJ1-2 and V is TRBV15, with D possibly being TRBD1 (6 bases). The germline V gene encodes CDR1 LNHNV and CDR2 YYDKDF (reference sequence). V lost 4 bases and J lost 8, with 11 bases in between. This CDR3 is 12 amino acids long. CDR3 coding DNA: TGTGCCACCAGCACAGGGGCGAGCGGCTACACCTTC. As protein: CATSTGASGYTF.

On this clonotype: With a much larger clone just one base away, this may be a read error. The rearrangement uses TRBV20-1 and TRBJ1-6; a weak D match, TRBD1 (5 bases). This CDR3 has 14 amino acids. Germline CDR1 DFQATT, CDR2 SNEGSKA (reference sequence). Trimming shortened V by 3 bases and J by 8 bases, and 14 bases separated the two germline ends. CDR3 DNA sequence: TGCAGTGCTAGTTCGGAGGGGCAGGATTCACCCCTCCACTTT. It encodes CSASSEGQDSPLHF.

V gene TRBV12-3 or TRBV12-4 combines with J gene TRBJ2-2; unclear D gene. The CDR3 spans 10 residues. V gave up 7 bases and J gave up 8 bases, with 5 bases separating them. The CDR3: CASNAGELFF. DNA of the CDR3: TGTGCCAGCAATGCAGGGGAGCTGTTTTTT.